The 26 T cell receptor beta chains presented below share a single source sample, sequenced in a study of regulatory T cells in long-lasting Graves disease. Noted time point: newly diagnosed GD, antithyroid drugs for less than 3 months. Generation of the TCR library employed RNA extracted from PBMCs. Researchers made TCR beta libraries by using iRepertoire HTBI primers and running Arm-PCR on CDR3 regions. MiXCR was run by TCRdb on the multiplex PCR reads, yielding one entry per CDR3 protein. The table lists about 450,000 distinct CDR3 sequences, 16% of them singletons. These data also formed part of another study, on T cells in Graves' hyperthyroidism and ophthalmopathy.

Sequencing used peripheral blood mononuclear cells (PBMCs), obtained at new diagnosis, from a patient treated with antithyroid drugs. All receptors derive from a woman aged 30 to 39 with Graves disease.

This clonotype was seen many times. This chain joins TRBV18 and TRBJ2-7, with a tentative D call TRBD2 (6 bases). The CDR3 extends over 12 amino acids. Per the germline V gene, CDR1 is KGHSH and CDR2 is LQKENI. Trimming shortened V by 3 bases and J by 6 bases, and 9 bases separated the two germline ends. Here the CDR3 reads CASSPGRREQYF. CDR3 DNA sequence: TGTGCCAGCTCACCGGGGAGGCGCGAGCAGTACTTC.

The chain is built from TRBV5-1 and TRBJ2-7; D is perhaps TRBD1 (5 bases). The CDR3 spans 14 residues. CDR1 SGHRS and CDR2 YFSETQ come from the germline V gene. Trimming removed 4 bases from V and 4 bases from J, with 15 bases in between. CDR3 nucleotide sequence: TGCGCCAGCAGCCGGCTAGGGGCGGATTACGAGCAGTACTTC. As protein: CASSRLGADYEQYF.

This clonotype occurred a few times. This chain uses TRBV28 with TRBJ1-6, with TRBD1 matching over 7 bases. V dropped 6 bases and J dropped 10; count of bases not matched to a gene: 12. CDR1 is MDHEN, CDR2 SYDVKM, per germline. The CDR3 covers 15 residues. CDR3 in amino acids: CASRDQTGRGSPLHF. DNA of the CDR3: TGTGCCAGCAGGGACCAGACAGGGAGAGGATCACCCCTCCACTTT.

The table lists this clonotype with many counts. The CDR3 loop is CASSLTSGGEQYF. CDR3 nucleotide sequence: TGTGCCAGCAGCTTGACCTCCGGCGGCGAGCAGTACTTC. This sequence joins TRBV5-5 and TRBJ2-7; D unclear. Germline loops: CDR1 SGHKS, CDR2 YYEKEE (reference sequence). With 1 base removed from V and 6 bases from J, the gap between germline ends came to 11 bases. This CDR3 is built from 13 residues. Filled out from reference TRBV5-5 and TRBJ2-7, the complete variable domain reads DAGVTQSPTHLIKTRGQQVTLRCSPISGHKSVSWYQQVLGQGPQFIFQYYEKEERGRGNFPDRFSARQFPNYSSELNVNALLLGDSALYLCASSLTSGGEQYFGPGTRLTVT.

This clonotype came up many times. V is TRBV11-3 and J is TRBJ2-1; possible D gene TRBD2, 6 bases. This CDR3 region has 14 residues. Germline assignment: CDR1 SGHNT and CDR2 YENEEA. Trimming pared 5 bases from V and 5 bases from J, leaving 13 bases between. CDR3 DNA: TGTGCCAGCAGCCGGGGACTGGAAGACAATGAGCAGTTCTTC. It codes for CASSRGLEDNEQFF.

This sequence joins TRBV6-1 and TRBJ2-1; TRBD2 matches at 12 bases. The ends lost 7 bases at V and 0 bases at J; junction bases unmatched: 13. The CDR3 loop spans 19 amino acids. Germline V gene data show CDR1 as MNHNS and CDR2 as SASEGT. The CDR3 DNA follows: TGTGCCAGCATTCCAAGACTAGCGGGAGTCCATAGCTCCTACAATGAGCAGTTCTTC. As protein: CASIPRLAGVHSSYNEQFF.

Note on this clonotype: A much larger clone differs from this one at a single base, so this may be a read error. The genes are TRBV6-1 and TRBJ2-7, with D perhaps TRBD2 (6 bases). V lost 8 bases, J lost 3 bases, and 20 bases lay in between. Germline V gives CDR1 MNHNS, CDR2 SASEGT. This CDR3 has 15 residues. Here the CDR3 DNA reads TGTGCCAGCGCCGGGCTACCAGGGACTCTCTACGAGCAGTACTTC. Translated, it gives CASAGLPGTLYEQYF.

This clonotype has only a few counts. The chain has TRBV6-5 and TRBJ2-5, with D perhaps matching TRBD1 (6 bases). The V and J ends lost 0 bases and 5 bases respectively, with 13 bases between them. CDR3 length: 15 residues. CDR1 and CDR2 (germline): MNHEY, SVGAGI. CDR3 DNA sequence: TGTGCCAGCAGTTACTCAGGGGACAACGGTGAGACCCAGTACTTC. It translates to CASSYSGDNGETQYF.

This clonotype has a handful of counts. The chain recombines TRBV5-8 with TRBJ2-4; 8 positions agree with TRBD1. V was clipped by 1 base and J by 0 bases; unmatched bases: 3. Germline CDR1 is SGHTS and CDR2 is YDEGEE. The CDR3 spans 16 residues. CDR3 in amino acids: CASSLLQGGAKNIQYF. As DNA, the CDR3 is TGTGCCAGCAGCTTGTTACAGGGGGGAGCCAAAAACATTCAGTACTTC.

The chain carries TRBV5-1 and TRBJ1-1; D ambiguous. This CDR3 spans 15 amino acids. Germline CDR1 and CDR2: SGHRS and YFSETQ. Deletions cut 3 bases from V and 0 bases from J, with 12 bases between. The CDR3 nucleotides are TGCGCCAGCAGCTCTTACACACAGATGAACACTGAAGCTTTCTTT. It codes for CASSSYTQMNTEAFF.

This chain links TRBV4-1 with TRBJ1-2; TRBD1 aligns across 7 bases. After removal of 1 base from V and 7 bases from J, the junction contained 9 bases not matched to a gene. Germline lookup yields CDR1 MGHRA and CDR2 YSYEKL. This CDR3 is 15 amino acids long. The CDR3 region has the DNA TGCGCCAGCAGCCAAGTTCAGGGGGAGACTCGTGGCTACACCTTC. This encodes CASSQVQGETRGYTF.

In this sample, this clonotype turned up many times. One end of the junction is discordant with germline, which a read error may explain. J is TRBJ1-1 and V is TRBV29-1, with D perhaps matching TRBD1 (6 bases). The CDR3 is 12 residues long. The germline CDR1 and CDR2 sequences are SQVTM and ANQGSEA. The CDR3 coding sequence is TGCAGCGTAGAAGGGGGTAAGACTGAAGCTTTCTTT. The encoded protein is CSVEGGKTEAFF.

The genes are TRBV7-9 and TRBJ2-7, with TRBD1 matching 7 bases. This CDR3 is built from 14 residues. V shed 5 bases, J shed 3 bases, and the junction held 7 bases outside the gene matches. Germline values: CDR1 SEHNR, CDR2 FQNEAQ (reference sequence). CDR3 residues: CASSQTGLGYEQYF. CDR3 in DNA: TGTGCCAGCAGCCAGACAGGGTTAGGCTACGAGCAGTACTTC. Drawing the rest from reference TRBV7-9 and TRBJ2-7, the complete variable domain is DTGVSQNPRHKITKRGQNVTFRCDPISEHNRLYWYRQTLGQGPEFLTYFQNEAQLEKSRLLSDRFSAERPKGSFSTLEIQRTEQGDSAMYLCASSQTGLGYEQYFGPGTRLTVT.

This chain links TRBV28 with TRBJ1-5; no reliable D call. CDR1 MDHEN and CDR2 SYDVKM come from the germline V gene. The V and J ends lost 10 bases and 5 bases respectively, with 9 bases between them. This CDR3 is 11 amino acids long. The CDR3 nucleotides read TGTGCCATTGGGGAGCATCAGCCCCAGCATTTT. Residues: CAIGEHQPQHF.

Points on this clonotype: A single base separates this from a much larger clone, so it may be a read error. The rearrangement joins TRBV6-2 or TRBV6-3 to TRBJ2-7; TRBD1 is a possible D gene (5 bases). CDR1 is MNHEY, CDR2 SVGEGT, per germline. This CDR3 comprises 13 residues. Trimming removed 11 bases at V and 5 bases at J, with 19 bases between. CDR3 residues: CAGTSGQAHEQYF. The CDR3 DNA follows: TGTGCCGGCACCTCAGGGCAGGCCCACGAGCAGTACTTC.

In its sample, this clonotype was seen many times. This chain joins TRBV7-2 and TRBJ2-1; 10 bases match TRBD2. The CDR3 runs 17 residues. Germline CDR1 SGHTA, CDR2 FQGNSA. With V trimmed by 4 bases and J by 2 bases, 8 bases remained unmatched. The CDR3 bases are TGTGCCAGCAGCTATAAGGCTAGCGGGGGTACCTACAATGAGCAGTTCTTC. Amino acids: CASSYKASGGTYNEQFF. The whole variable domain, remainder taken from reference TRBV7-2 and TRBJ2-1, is GAGVSQSPSNKVTEKGKDVELRCDPISGHTALYWYRQSLGQGLEFLIYFQGNSAPDKSGLPSDRFSAERTGGSVSTLTIQRTQQEDSAVYLCASSYKASGGTYNEQFFGPGTRLTVL.

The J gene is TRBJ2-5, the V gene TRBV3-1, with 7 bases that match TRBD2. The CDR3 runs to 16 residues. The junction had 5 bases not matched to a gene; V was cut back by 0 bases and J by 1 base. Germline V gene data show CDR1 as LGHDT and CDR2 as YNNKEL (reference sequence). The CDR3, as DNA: TGTGCCAGCAGCCAAGAAGGGAGGGACCCCCAAGAGACCCAGTACTTC. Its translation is CASSQEGRDPQETQYF.

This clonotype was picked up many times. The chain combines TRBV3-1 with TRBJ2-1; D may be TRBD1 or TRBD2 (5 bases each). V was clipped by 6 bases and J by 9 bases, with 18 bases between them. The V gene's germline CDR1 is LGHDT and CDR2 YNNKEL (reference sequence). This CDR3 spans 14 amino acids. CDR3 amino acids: CASRARRQRGEQFF. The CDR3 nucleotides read TGTGCCAGCAGAGCGCGCAGACAGAGGGGTGAGCAGTTCTTC.

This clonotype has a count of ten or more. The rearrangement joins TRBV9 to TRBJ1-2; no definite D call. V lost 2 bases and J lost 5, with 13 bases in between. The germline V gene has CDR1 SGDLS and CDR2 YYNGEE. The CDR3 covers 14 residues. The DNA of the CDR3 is TGTGCCAGCAGCGTTGGCTCCGGGCCTTATGGCTACACCTTC. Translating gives CASSVGSGPYGYTF.

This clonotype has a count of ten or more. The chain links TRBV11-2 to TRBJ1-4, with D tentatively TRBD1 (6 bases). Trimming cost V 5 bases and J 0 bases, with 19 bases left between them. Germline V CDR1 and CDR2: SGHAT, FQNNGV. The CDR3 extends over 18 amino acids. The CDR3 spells CASSQRTALFATNEKLFF. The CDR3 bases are TGTGCCAGCAGCCAACGGACAGCCCTTTTTGCAACTAATGAAAAACTGTTTTTT.

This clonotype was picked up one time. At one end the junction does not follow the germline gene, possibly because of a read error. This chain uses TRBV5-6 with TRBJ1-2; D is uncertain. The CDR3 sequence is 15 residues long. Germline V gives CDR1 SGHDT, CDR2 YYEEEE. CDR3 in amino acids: CASRSSSASPYGYIF. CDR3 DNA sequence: TGTGCCAGCAGATCCTCAAGCGCCTCCCCCTATGGCTACATCTTC. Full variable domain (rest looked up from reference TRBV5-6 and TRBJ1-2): DAGVTQSPTHLIKTRGQQVTLRCSPKSGHDTVSWYQQALGQGPQFIFQYYEEEERQRGNFPDRFSGHQFPNYSSELNVNALLLGDSALYLCASRSSSASPYGYIFGSGTRLTVV.

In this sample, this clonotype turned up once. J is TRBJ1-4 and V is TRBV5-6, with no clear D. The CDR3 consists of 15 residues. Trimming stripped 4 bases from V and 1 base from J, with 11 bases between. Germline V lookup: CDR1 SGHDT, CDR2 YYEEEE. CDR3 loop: CASSPDGGTNEKLFF. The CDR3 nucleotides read TGTGCCAGCAGCCCGGACGGAGGAACTAATGAAAAACTGTTTTTT.

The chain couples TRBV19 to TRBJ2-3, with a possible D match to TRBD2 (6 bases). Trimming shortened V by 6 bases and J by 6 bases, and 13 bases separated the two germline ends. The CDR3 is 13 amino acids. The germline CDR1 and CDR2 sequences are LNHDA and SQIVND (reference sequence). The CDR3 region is CASRTHREDTQYF. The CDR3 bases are TGTGCCAGTAGAACGCACCGGGAGGATACGCAGTATTTT.

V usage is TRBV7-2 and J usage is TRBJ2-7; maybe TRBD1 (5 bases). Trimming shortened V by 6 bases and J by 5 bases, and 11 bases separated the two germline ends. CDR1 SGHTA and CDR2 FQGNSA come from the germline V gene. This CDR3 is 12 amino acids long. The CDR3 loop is CASRQGRHEQYF. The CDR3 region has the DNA TGTGCCAGCAGGCAGGGTCGCCACGAGCAGTACTTC.

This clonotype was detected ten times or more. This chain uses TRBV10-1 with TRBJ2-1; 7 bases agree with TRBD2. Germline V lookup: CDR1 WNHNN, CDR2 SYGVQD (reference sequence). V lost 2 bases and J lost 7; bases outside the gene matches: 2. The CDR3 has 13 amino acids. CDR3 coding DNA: TGCGCCAGCAGTGAGACTAGCGCGAATGAGCAGTTCTTC. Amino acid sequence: CASSETSANEQFF.

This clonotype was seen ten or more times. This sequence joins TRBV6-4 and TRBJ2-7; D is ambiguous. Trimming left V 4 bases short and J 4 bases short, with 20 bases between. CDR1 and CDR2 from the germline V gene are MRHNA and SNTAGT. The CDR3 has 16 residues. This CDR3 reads CASSVPPLAGRYEQYF. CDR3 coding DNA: TGTGCCAGCAGTGTCCCGCCTTTGGCAGGTCGTTACGAGCAGTACTTC.